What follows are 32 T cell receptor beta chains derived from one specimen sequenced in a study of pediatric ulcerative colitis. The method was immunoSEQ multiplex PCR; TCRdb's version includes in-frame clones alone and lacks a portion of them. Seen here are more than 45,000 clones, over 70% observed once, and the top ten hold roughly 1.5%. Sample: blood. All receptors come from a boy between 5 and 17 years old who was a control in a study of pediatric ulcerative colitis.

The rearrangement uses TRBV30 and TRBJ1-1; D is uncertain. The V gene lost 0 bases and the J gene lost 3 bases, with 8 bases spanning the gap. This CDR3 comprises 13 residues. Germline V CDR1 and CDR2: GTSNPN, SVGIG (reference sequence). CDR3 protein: CAWSVQRYTEAFF. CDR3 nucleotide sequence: TGTGCCTGGAGTGTCCAGAGGTACACTGAAGCTTTCTTT.

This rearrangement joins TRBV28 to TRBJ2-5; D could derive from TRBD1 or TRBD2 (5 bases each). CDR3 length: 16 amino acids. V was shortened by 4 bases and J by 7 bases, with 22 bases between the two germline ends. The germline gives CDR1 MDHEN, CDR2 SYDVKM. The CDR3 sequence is CASSSPYGTVKPTQYF. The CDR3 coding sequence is TGTGCCAGCAGTTCTCCCTACGGGACGGTGAAGCCGACCCAGTACTTC.

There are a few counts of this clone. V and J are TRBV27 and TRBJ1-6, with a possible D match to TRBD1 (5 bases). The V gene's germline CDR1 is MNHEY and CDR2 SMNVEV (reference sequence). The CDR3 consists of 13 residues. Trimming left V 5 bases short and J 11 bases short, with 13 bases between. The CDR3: CASSLRGETPLHF. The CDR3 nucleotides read TGTGCCAGCAGTCTCCGGGGGGAAACACCCCTCCACTTT.

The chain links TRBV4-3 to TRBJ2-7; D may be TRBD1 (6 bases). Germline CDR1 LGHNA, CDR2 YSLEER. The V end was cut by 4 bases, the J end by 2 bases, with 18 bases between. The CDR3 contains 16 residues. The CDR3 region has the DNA TGCGCCAGCAGCCTAGGACGGACAGTACTAACCTACGAGCAGTACTTC. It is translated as CASSLGRTVLTYEQYF.

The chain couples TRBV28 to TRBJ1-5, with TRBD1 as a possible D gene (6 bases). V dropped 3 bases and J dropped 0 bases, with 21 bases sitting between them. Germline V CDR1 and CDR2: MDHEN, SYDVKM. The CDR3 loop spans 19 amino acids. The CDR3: CASSFFGTGTGNSNQPQHF. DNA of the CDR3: TGTGCCAGCAGTTTTTTTGGGACTGGCACAGGGAATAGCAATCAGCCCCAGCATTTT.

Written as DNA, the CDR3 is TGTGCCTGGAGTGAGGGGATGCGGGGGGACGGCAATCAGCCCCAGCATTTT. Residues: CAWSEGMRGDGNQPQHF. The chain has TRBV30 and TRBJ1-5; the D gene is possibly TRBD1 (5 bases). The germline V gene has CDR1 GTSNPN and CDR2 SVGIG (reference sequence). The CDR3 runs 17 residues. V lost 1 base and J 2 bases, leaving 18 bases between the germline ends.

The chain's CDR3 is CALNRAGGPYEQYF. The DNA of the CDR3 is TGTGCCTTGAACCGGGCAGGGGGGCCCTACGAGCAGTACTTC. V usage is TRBV30 and J usage is TRBJ2-7; D is possibly TRBD1 (7 bases). Trimming removed 7 bases at V and 2 bases at J, with 18 bases between. The CDR3 totals 14 residues. The germline V gene has CDR1 GTSNPN and CDR2 SVGIG (reference sequence). The full variable domain, rest sourced from reference TRBV30 and TRBJ2-7, is SQTIHQWPATLVQPVGSPLSLECTVEGTSNPNLYWYRQAAGRGLQLLFYSVGIGQISSEVPQNLSASRPQDRQFILSSKKLLLSDSGFYLCALNRAGGPYEQYFGPGTRLTVT.

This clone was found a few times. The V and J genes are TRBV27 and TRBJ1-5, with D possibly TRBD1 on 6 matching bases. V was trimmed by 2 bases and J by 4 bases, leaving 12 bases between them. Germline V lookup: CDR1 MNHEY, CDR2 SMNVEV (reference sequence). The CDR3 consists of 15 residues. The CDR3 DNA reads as TGTGCCAGCAGTTTAATCAGGGGATGGAATCAGCCCCAGCATTTT. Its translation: CASSLIRGWNQPQHF.

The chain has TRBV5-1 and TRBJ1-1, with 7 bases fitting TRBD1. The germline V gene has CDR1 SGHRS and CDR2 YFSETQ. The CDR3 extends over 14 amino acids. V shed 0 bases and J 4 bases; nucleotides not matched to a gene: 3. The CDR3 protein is CASSLEGAVTEAFF. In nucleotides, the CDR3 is TGCGCCAGCAGCTTGGAGGGGGCAGTCACTGAAGCTTTCTTT.

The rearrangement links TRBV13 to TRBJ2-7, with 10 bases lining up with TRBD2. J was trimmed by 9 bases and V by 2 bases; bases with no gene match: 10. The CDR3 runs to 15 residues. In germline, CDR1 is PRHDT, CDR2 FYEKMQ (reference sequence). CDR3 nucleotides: TGTGCCAGCAGCTTACCAGCGGGGGGGCCGGAAGTGCAGTACTTC. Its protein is CASSLPAGGPEVQYF. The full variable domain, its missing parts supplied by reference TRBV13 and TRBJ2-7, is AAGVIQSPRHLIKEKRETATLKCYPIPRHDTVYWYQQGPGQDPQFLISFYEKMQSDKGSIPDRFSAQQFSDYHSELNMSSLELGDSALYFCASSLPAGGPEVQYFGPGTRLTVT.

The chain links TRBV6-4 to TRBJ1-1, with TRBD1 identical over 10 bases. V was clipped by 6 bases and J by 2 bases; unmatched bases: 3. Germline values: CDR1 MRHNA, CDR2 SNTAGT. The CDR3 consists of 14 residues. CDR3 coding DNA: TGTGCCAGCAGAGGACAGGGGGATAACACTGAAGCTTTCTTT. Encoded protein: CASRGQGDNTEAFF.

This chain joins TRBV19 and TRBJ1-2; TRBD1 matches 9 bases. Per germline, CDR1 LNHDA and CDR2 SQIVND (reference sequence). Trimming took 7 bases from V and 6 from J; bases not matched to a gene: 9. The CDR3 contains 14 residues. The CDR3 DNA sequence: TGTGCCAGTACAGGGACAGGGAAGAGGGATGGCTACACCTTC. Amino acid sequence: CASTGTGKRDGYTF. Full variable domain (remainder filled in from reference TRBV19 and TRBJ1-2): DGGITQSPKYLFRKEGQNVTLSCEQNLNHDAMYWYRQDPGQGLRLIYYSQIVNDFQKGDIAEGYSVSREKKESFPLTVTSAQKNPTAFYLCASTGTGKRDGYTFGSGTRLTVV.

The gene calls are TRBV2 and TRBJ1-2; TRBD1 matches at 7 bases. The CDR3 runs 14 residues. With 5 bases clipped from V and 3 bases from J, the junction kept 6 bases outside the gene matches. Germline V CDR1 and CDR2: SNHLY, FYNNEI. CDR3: CASSPQGSHYGYTF. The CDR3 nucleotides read TGTGCCAGCAGTCCACAGGGGTCTCACTATGGCTACACCTTC.

CDR3 protein: CATSRAGEGNIQYF. The CDR3 coding sequence is TGTGCCACCAGCAGAGCTGGGGAGGGAAACATTCAGTACTTC. The gene calls are TRBV15 and TRBJ2-4; the match to TRBD2 covers 7 bases. Trimming took 1 base from V and 6 from J; bases not matched to a gene: 3. The CDR3 runs to 14 residues. CDR1 LNHNV and CDR2 YYDKDF come from the germline V gene (reference sequence).

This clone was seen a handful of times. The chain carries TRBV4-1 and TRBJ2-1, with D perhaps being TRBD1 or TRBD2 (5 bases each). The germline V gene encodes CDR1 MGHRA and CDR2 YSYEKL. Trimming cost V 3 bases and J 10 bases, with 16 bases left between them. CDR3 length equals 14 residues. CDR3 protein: CASSQGPGRREQFF. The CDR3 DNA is TGCGCCAGCAGCCAGGGCCCGGGACGACGGGAGCAGTTCTTC.

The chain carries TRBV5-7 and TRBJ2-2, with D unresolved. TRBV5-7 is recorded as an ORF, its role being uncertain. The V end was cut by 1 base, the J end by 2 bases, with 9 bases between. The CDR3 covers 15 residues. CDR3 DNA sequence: TGTGCCAGCAGCTTGTGGCCCTTCAACACCGGGGAGCTGTTTTTT. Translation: CASSLWPFNTGELFF.

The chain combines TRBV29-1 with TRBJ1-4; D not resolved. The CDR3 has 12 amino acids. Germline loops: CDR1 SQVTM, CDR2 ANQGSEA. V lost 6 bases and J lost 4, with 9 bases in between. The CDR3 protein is CSVGQNNEKLFF. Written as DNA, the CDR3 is TGCAGCGTCGGGCAGAATAATGAAAAACTGTTTTTT.

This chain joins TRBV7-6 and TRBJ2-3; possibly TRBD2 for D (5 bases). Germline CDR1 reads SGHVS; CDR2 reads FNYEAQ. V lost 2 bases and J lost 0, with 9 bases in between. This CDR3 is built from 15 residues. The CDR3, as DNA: TGTGCCAGCAGCTTACGGGGTGGTAGCACAGATACGCAGTATTTT. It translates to CASSLRGGSTDTQYF.

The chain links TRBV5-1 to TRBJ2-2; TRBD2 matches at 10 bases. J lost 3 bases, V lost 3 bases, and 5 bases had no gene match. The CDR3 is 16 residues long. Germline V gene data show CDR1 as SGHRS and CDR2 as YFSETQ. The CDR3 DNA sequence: TGCGCCAGCAGCTGGAACCTAGCGGGAGACACCGGGGAGCTGTTTTTT. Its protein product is CASSWNLAGDTGELFF.

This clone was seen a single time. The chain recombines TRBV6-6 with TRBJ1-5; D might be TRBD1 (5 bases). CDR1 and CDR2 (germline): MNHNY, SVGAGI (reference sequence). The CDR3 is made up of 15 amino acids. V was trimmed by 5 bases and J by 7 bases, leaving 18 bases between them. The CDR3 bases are TGTGCCAGCAGTCCTACCCCAGGGAGCGGACAGCCCCAGCATTTT. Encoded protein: CASSPTPGSGQPQHF.

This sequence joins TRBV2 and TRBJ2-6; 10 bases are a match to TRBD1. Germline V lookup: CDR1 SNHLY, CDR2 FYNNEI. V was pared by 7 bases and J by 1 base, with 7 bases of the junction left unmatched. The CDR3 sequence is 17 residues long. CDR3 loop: CASTPGQGRSGANVLTF. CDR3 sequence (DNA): TGTGCCAGCACCCCGGGACAGGGGAGGTCTGGGGCCAACGTCCTGACTTTC.

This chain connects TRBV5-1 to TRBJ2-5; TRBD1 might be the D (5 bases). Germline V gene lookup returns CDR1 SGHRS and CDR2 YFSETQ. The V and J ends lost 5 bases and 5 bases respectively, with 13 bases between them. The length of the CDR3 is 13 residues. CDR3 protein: CASSYQGVETQYF. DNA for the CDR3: TGCGCCAGCAGTTATCAGGGTGTTGAGACCCAGTACTTC.

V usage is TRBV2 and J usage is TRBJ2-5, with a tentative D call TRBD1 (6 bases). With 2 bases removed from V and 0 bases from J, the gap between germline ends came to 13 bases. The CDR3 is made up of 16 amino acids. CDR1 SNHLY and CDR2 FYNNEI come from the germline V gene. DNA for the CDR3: TGTGCCAGCAGTGAACAGGCCAGGGGATACCAAGAGACCCAGTACTTC. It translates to CASSEQARGYQETQYF.

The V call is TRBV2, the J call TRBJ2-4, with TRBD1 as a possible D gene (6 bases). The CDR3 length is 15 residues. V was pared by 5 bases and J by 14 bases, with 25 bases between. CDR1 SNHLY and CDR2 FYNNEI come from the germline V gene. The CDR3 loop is CASSREGDLGSDEYF. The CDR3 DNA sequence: TGTGCCAGCAGTCGAGAGGGGGACCTCGGATCTGACGAGTACTTC.

DNA of the CDR3: TGTGCCAGCAGCCTCCAATGGAACTATGGCTACACCTTC. Translated, it gives CASSLQWNYGYTF. The V gene is TRBV11-2, the J gene TRBJ1-2; D unclear. CDR3 length: 13 residues. The ends were cut back, 5 bases at V and 2 bases at J, with 9 bases in the middle. Germline V gene data show CDR1 as SGHAT and CDR2 as FQNNGV.

Written as DNA, the CDR3 is TGTGCCAGCAGTGAATTTTTGGGGGAGGGCAACACTGAAGCTTTCTTT. This sequence encodes CASSEFLGEGNTEAFF. This chain uses TRBV6-1 with TRBJ1-1; a possible D gene is TRBD1 (5 bases). V dropped 2 bases and J dropped 2 bases, with 15 bases sitting between them. CDR3 length equals 16 residues. Germline CDR1 is MNHNS and CDR2 is SASEGT.

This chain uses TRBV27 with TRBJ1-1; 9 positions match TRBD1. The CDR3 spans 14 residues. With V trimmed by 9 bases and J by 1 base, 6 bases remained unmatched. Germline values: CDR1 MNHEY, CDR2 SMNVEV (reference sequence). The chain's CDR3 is CASTGTGKNTEAFF. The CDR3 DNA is TGTGCCAGTACCGGGACAGGGAAGAACACTGAAGCTTTCTTT.

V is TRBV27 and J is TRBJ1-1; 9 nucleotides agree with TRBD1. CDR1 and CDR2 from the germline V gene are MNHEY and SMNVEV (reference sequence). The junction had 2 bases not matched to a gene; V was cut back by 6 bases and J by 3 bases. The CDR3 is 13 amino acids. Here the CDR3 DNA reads TGTGCCAGCAGGACAGGGGGGCACACTGAAGCTTTCTTT. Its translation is CASRTGGHTEAFF.

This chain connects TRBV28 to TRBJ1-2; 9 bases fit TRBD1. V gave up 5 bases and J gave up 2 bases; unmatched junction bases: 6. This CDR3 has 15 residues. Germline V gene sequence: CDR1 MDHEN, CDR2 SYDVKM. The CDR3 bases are TGTGCCAGCAGTACACCCGGGACAGGGAACTATGGCTACACCTTC. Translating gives CASSTPGTGNYGYTF.

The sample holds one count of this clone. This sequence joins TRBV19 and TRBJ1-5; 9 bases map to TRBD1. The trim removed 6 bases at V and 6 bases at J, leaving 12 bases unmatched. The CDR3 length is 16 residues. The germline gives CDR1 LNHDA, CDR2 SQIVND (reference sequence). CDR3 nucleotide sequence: TGTGCCAGTAGCTCGATCGGACAGGGGCCGAGTCAGCCCCAGCATTTT. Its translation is CASSSIGQGPSQPQHF.

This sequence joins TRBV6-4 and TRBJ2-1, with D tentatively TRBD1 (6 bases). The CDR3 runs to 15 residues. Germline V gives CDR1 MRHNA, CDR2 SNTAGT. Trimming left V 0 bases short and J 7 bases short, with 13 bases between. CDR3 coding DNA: TGTGCCAGCAGTGACTCGAGTCAGGGGAGTAATGAGCAGTTCTTC. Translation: CASSDSSQGSNEQFF.

The CDR3 region has the DNA TGTGCCAGCAGCTTGGGATGGGGACAGGGATATATGAACACTGAAGCTTTCTTT. Translated, it gives CASSLGWGQGYMNTEAFF. This chain joins TRBV5-6 and TRBJ1-1; 9 nucleotides align to TRBD1. Germline V gene sequence: CDR1 SGHDT, CDR2 YYEEEE. CDR3 length equals 18 residues. Trimming took 0 bases from V and 0 from J; bases not matched to a gene: 9.